This TCR beta chain was captured in a study of spatial heterogeneity in lung cancer. On the study more broadly: Mean representation of each unique TCR and UMI combination in the raw reads exceeded 8.5 occurrences.

By share, this clonotype counts as medium-sized. This beta chain is off target for a library built for alpha chains, so its abundance means little. Time point specified: sample taken at primary tumor resection. Frozen PBMC, nontumor lung or tumor provided whole RNA, which was sequenced unsorted. The donors, around 72 patients with untreated early-stage non-small cell lung cancer, provided the samples. Unique molecular identifiers, one per molecule, were present on every TCR cDNA molecule. TCRdb ran MiXCR on the 5' RACE reads and lists one entry per CDR3 protein. The table includes 4,000 to 5,500 distinct CDR3 sequences, around 18% detected once. The source was normal lung tissue next to the tumor, collected at surgery. This TCR derives from a male donor with early-stage non-small cell lung cancer.

CDR3 region: CASSLDLLTDTQYF. The DNA of the CDR3 is TGTGCCAGCAGCTTAGACTTACTGACAGATACGCAGTATTTT. The V gene is TRBV11-2, the J gene TRBJ2-3, with unresolved D. CDR3 length equals 14 residues. Germline CDR1 reads SGHAT; CDR2 reads FQNNGV. Trimming took off 0 bases at V and 3 bases at J, with 7 bases between the two ends.